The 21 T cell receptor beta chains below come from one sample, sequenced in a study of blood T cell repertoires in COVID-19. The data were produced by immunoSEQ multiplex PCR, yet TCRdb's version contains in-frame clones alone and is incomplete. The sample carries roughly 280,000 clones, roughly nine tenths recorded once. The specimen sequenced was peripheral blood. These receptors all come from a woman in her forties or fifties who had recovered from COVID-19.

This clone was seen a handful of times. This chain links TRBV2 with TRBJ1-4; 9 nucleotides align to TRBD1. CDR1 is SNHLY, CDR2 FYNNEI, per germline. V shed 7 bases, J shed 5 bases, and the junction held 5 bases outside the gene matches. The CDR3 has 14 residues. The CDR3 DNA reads TGTGCCAGCACCCGGGACAGGGCAAATGAAAAACTGTTTTTT. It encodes CASTRDRANEKLFF.

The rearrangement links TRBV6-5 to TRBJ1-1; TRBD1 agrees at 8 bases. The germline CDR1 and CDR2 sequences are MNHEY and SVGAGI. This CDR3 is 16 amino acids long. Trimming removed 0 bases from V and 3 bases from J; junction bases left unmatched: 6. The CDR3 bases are TGTGCCAGCAGTTACTCCCGGACAGGGTGGGACACTGAAGCTTTCTTT. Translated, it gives CASSYSRTGWDTEAFF.

The CDR3 DNA reads as TGTGCCAGCAGGCCTAGCGGGGGCGGGGAGCTGTTTTTT. Its translation is CASRPSGGGELFF. The chain recombines TRBV2 with TRBJ2-2, with 10 bases matching TRBD2. V shed 6 bases, J shed 7 bases, and the junction held 2 bases outside the gene matches. Germline values: CDR1 SNHLY, CDR2 FYNNEI. The CDR3 consists of 13 residues. The whole variable domain, filled in from reference TRBV2 and TRBJ2-2, reads EPEVTQTPSHQVTQMGQEVILRCVPISNHLYFYWYRQILGQKVEFLVSFYNNEISEKSEIFDDQFSVERPDGSNFTLKIRSTKLEDSAMYFCASRPSGGGELFFGEGSRLTVL.

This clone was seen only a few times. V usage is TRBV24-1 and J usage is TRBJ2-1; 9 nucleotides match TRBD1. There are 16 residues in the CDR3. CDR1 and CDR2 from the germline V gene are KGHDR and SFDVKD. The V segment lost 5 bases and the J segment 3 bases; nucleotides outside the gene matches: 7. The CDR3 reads CATSGSTGGDYNEQFF. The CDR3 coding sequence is TGTGCCACCAGTGGCTCCACAGGGGGCGACTACAATGAGCAGTTCTTC.

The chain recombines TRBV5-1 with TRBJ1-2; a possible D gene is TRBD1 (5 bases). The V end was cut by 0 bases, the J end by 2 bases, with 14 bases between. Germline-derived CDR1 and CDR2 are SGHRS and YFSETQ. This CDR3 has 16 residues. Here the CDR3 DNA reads TGCGCCAGCAGCTTGGATCCAGGGAGGAAGAACTATGGCTACACCTTC. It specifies CASSLDPGRKNYGYTF.

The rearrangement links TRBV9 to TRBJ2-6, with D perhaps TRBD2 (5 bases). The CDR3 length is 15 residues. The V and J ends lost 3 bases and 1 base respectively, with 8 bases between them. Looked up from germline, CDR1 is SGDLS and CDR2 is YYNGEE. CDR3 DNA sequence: TGTGCCAGCAGCGGAGGGTGGTCTGGGGCCAACGTCCTGACTTTC. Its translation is CASSGGWSGANVLTF.

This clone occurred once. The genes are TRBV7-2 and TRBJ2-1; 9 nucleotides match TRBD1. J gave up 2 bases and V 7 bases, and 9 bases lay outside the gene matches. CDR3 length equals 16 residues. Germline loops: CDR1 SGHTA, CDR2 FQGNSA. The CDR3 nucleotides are TGTGCCAGCAACCCCAGACAGGGGGATACCTACAATGAGCAGTTCTTC. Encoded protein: CASNPRQGDTYNEQFF.

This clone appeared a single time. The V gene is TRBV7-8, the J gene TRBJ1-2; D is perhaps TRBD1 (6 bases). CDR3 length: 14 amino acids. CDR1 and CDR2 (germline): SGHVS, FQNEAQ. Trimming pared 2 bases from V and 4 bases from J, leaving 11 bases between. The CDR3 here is CASSLIQQGYGYTF. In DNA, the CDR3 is TGTGCCAGCAGCTTAATCCAACAGGGCTATGGCTACACCTTC.

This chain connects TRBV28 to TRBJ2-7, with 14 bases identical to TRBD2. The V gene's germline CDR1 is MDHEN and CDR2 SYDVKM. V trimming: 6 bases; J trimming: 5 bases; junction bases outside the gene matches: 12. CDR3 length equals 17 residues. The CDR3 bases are TGTGCCAGCAGCGTCCCGGGACTAGCGGGAGACGGGCACGAGCAGTACTTC. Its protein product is CASSVPGLAGDGHEQYF.

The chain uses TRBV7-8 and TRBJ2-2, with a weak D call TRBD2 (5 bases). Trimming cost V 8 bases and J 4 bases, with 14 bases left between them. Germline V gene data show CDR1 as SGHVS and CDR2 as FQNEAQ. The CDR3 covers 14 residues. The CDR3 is CASGRLRATGELFF. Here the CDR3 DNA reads TGTGCCAGCGGCCGATTGCGGGCCACCGGGGAGCTGTTTTTT.

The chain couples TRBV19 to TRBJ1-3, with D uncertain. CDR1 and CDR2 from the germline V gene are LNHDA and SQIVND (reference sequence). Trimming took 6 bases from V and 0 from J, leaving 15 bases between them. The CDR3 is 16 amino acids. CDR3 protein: CASRRGTGSSGNTIYF. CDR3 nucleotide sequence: TGTGCCAGTAGGCGCGGAACTGGGAGCTCTGGAAACACCATATATTTT.

In nucleotides, the CDR3 is TGTGCCACCAGCAGAGATCCTTCGAACACTGAAGCTTTCTTT. Encoded protein: CATSRDPSNTEAFF. The chain employs TRBV15 and TRBJ1-1, with D uncertain. Trimming took 0 bases from V and 1 from J, leaving 6 bases between them. Per the germline V gene, CDR1 is LNHNV and CDR2 is YYDKDF (reference sequence). The CDR3 extends over 14 amino acids.

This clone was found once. The CDR3 nucleotides read TGTGCCAGCAGCCACGACCCCGGGACAGGGAGTGAAAAACTGTTTTTT. Protein: CASSHDPGTGSEKLFF. The chain uses TRBV3-1 (or the pseudogene TRBV3-2) and TRBJ1-4; 9 positions match TRBD1. Germline V gene data show CDR1 as LGHDT and CDR2 as YNNKEL (reference sequence). This CDR3 comprises 16 residues. Losses at the gene ends were 3 bases for V and 7 bases for J; bases not matched to a gene: 9.

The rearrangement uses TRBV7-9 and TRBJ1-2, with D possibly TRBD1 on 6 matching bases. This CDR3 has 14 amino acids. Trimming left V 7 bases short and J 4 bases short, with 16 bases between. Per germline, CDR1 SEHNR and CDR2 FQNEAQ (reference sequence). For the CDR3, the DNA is TGTGCCAGCACCCTCGCGGGGGGGCGCTATGGCTACACCTTC. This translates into CASTLAGGRYGYTF.

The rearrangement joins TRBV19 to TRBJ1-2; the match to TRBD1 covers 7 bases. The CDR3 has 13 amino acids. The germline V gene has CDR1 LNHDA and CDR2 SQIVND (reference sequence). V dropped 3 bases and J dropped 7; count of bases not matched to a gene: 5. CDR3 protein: CASSMTGIVGYTF. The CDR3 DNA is TGTGCCAGTAGTATGACAGGGATAGTTGGCTACACCTTC.

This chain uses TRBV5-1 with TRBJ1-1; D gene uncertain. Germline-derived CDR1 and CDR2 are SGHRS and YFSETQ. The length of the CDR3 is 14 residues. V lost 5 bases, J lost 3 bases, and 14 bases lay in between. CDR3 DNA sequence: TGCGCCAGCAGTCCCCATAGCCGGGACACTGAAGCTTTCTTT. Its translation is CASSPHSRDTEAFF. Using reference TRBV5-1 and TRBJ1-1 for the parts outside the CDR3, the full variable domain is KAGVTQTPRYLIKTRGQQVTLSCSPISGHRSVSWYQQTPGQGLQFLFEYFSETQRNKGNFPGRFSGRQFSNSRSEMNVSTLELGDSALYLCASSPHSRDTEAFFGQGTRLTVV.

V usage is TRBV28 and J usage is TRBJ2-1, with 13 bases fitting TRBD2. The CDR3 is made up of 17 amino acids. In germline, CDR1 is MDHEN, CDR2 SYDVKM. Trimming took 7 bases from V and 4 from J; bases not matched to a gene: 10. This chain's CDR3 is CASTTTRGLAGYNEQFF. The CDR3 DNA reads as TGTGCCAGCACCACAACCCGGGGACTAGCGGGGTACAATGAGCAGTTCTTC.

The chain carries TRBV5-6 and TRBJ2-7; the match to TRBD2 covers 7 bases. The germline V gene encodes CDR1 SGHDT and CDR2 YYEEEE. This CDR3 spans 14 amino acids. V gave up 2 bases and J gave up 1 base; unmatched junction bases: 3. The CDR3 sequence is CASSFRTRSYEQYF. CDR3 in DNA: TGTGCCAGCAGCTTTCGGACTAGGTCCTACGAGCAGTACTTC.

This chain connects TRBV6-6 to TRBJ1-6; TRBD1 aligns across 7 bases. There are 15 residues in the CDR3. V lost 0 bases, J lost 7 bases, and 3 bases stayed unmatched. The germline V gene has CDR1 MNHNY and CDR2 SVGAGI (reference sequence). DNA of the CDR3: TGTGCCAGCAGTTACTCCGGGACAGTAAATTCACCCCTCCACTTT. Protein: CASSYSGTVNSPLHF.

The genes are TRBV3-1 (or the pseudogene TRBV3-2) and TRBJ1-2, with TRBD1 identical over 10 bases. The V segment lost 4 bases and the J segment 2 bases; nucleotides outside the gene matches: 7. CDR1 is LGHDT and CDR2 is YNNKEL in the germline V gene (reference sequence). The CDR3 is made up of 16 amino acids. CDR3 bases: TGTGCCAGCAGCCCGACCTTGACAGGGGGCAACTATGGCTACACCTTC. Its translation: CASSPTLTGGNYGYTF.

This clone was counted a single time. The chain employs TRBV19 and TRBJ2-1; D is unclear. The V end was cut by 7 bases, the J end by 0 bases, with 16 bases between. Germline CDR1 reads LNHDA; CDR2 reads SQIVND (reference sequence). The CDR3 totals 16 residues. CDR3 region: CASTTRSRGSYNEQFF. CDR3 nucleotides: TGTGCCAGTACCACCCGGTCGCGTGGCTCCTACAATGAGCAGTTCTTC. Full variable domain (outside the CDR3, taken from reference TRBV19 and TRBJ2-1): DGGITQSPKYLFRKEGQNVTLSCEQNLNHDAMYWYRQDPGQGLRLIYYSQIVNDFQKGDIAEGYSVSREKKESFPLTVTSAQKNPTAFYLCASTTRSRGSYNEQFFGPGTRLTVL.